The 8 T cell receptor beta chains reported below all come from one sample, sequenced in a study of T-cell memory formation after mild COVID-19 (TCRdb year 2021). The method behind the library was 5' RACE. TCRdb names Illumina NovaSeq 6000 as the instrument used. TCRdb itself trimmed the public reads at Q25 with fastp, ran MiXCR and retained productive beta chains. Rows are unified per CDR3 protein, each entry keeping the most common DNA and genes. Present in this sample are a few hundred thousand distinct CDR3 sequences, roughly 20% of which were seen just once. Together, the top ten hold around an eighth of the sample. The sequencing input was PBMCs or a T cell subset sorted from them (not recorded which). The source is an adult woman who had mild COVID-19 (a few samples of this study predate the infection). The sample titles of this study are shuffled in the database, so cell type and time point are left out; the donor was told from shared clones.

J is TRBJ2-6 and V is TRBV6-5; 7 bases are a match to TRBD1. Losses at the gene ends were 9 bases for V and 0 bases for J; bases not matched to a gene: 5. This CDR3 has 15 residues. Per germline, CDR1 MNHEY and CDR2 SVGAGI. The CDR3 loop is CASGTASSGANVLTF. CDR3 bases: TGTGCCAGTGGGACAGCCTCCTCTGGGGCCAACGTCCTGACTTTC.

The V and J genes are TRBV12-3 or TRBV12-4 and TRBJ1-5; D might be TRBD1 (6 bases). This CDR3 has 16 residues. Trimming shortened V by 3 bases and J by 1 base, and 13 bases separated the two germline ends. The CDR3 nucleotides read TGTGCCAGCAGTTTTACGTCGGGGGCGAGCAATCAGCCCCAGCATTTT. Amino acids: CASSFTSGASNQPQHF.

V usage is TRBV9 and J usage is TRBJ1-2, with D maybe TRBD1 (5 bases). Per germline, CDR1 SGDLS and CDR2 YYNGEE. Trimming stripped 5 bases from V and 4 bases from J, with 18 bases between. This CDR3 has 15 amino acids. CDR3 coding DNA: TGTGCCAGCAGGGGCCCGAGGGGCAAAGGCTATGGCTACACCTTC. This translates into CASRGPRGKGYGYTF.

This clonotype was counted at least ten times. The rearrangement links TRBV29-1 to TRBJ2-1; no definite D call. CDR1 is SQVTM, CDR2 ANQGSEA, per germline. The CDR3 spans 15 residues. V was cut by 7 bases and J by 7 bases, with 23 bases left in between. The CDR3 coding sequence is TGCAGCGCCCGACCGAGAGTAGGGTGGAAGAATGAGCAGTTCTTC. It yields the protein CSARPRVGWKNEQFF.

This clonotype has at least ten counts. The CDR3 DNA follows: TGTGCTAGTGGTCACCCTCCGCCGGGACTAGCGGGAGGAGCAGATACGCAGTATTTT. This sequence encodes CASGHPPPGLAGGADTQYF. The chain joins TRBV12-5 to TRBJ2-3, with TRBD2 matching over 15 bases. Trimming removed 5 bases from V and 4 bases from J; junction bases left unmatched: 13. The CDR3 loop spans 19 amino acids. The germline V gene has CDR1 LGHNT and CDR2 FRNRAP.

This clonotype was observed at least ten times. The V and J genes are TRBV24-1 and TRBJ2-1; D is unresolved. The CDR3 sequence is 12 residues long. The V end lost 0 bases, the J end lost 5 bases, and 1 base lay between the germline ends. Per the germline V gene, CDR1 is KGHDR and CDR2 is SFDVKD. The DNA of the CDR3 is TGTGCCACCAGTGATTTGAACAATGAGCAGTTCTTC. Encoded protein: CATSDLNNEQFF.

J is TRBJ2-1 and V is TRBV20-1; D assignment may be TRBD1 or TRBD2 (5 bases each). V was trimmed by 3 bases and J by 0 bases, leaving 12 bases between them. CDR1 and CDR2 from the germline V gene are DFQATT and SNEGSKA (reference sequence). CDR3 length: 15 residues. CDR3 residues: CSASGGTVSYNEQFF. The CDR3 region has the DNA TGCAGTGCTAGTGGGGGTACAGTCTCCTACAATGAGCAGTTCTTC.

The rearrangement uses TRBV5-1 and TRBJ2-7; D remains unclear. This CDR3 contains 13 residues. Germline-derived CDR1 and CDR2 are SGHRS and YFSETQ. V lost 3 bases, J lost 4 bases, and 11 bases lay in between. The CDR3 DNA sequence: TGCGCCAGCAGCTGGGAACCCCGGTACGAGCAGTACTTC. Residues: CASSWEPRYEQYF.